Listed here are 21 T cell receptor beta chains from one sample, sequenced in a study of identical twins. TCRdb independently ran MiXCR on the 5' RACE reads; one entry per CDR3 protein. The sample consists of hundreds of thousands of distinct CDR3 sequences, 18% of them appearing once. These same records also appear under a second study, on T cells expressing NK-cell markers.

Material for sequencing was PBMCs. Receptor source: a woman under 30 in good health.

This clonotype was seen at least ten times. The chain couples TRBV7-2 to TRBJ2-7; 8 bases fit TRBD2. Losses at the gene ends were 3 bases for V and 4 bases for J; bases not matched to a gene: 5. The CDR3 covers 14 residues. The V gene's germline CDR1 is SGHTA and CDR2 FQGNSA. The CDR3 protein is CASSFAGGPYEQYF. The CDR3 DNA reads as TGTGCCAGCAGCTTCGCGGGAGGTCCGTACGAGCAGTACTTC.

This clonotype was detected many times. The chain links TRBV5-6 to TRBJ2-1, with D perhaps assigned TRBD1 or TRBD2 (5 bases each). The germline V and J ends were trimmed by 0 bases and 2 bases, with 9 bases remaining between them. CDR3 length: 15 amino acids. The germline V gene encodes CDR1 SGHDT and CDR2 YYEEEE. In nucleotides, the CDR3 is TGTGCCAGCAGCTTGGATGGGGGACCCTACAATGAGCAGTTCTTC. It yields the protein CASSLDGGPYNEQFF.

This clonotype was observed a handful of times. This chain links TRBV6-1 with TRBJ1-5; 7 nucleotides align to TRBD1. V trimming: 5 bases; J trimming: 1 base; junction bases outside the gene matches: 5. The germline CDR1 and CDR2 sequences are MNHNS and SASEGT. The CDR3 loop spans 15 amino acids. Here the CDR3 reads CASSKGQTSNQPQHF. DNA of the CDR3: TGTGCCAGCAGTAAGGGACAGACAAGCAATCAGCCCCAGCATTTT.

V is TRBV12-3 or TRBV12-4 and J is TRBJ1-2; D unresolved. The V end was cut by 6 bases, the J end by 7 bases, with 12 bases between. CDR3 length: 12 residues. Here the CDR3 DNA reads TGTGCCAGCAGCCTCCCAGGTACTGGCTACACCTTC. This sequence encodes CASSLPGTGYTF.

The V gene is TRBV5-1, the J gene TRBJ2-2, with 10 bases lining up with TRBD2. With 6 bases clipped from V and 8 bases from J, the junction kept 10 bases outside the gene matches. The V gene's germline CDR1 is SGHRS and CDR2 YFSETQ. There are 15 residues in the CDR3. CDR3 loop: CASTGTSVPEGELFF. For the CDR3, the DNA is TGCGCCAGCACCGGGACTAGCGTACCGGAGGGGGAGCTGTTTTTT.

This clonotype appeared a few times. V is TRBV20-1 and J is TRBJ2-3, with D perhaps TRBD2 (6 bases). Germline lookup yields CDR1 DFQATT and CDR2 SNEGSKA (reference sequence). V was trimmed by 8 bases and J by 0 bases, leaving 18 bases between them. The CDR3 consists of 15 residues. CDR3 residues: CSSQERGASTDTQYF. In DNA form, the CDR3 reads TGCAGTTCCCAAGAGCGCGGGGCTAGCACAGATACGCAGTATTTT.

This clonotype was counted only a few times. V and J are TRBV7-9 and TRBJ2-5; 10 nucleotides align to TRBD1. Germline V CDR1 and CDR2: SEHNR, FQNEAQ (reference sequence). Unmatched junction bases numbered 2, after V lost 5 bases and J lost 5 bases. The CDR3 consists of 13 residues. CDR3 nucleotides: TGTGCCAGCAGCCGGACAGGGGGGGAGACCCAGTACTTC. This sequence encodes CASSRTGGETQYF.

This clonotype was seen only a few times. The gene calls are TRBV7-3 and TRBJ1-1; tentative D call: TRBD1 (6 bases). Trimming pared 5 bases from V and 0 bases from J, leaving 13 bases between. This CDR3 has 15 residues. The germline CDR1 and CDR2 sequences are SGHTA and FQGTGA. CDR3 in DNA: TGTGCCAGCAGCCTGGACAGCCTACTGAACACTGAAGCTTTCTTT. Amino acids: CASSLDSLLNTEAFF.

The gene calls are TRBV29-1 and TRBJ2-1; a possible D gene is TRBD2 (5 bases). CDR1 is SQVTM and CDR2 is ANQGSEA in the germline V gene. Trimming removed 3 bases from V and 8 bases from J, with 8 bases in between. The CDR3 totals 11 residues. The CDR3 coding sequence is TGCAGCGTTGAGAGGGCCTATGAGCAGTTCTTC. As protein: CSVERAYEQFF.

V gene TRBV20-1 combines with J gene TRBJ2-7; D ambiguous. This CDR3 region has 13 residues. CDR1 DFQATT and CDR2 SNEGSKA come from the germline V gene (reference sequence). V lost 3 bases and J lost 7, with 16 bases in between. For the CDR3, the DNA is TGCAGTGCTAGTCGGGTTAGATCGTGGGAGCAGTACTTC. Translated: CSASRVRSWEQYF.

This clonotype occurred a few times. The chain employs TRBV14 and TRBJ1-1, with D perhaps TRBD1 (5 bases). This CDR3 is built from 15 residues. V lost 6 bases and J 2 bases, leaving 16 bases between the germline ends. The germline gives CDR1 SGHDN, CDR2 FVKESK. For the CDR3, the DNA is TGTGCCAGCAGTCGCCGCGGGGCAGCAAACACTGAAGCTTTCTTT. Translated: CASSRRGAANTEAFF.

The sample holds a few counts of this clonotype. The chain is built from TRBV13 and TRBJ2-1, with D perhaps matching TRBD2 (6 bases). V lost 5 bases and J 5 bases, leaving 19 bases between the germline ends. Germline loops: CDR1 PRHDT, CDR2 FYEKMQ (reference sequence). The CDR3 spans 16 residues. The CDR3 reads CASSPVSLAGHNEQFF. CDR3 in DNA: TGTGCCAGCAGCCCCGTTTCATTGGCGGGACACAATGAGCAGTTCTTC. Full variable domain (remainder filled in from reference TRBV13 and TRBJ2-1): AAGVIQSPRHLIKEKRETATLKCYPIPRHDTVYWYQQGPGQDPQFLISFYEKMQSDKGSIPDRFSAQQFSDYHSELNMSSLELGDSALYFCASSPVSLAGHNEQFFGPGTRLTVL.

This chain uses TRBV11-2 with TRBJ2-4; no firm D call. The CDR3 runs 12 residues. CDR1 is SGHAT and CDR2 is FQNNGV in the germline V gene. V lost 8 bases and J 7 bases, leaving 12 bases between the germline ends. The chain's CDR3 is CASAPRSNIQYF. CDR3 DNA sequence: TGTGCCAGCGCCCCGAGGAGTAACATTCAGTACTTC.

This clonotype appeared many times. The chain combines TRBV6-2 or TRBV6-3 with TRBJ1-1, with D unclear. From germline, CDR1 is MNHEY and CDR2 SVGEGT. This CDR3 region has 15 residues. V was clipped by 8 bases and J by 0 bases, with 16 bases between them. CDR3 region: CASSLPGVLNTEAFF. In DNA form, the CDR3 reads TGTGCCAGCTCCTTACCAGGTGTACTGAACACTGAAGCTTTCTTT.

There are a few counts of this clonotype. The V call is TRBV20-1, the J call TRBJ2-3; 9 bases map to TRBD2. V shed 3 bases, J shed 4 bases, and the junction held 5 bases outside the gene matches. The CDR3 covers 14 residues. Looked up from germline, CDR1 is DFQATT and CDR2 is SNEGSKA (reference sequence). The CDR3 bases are TGCAGTGCTAGTTGGCGGGGGGGGGCAGATACGCAGTATTTT. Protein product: CSASWRGGADTQYF.

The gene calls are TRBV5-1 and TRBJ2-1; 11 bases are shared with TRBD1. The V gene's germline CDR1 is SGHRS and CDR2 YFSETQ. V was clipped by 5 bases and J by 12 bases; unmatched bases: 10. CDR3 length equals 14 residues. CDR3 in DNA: TGCGCCAGCAGGGGGGACAGGGGGGCAATGACGCAGTTCTTC. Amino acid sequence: CASRGDRGAMTQFF.

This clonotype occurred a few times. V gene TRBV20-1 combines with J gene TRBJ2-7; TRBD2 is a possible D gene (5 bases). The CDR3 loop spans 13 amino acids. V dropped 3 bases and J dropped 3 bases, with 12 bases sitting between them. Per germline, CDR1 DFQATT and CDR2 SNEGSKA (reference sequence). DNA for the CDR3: TGCAGTGCTAGTGCCGGCGGGTTCTACGAGCAGTACTTC. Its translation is CSASAGGFYEQYF.

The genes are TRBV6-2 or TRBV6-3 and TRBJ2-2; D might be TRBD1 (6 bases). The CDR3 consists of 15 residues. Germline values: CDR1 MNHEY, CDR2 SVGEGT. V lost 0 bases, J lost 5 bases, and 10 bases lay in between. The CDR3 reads CASSYSQGRTGELFF. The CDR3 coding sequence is TGTGCCAGCAGTTACTCGCAGGGGCGGACCGGGGAGCTGTTTTTT.

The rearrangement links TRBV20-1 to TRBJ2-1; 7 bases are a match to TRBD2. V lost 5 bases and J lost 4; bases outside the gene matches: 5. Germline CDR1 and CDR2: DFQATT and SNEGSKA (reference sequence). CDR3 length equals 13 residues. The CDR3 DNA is TGCAGTGCTGACGGACTAGTGTACAATGAGCAGTTCTTC. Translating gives CSADGLVYNEQFF.

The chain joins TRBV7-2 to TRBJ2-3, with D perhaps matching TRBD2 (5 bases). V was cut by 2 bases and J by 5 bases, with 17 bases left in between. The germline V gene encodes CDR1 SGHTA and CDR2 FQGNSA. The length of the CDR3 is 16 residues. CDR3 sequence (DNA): TGTGCCAGCAGCTTACGTAGAGAACAACGGGGAGATACGCAGTATTTT. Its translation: CASSLRREQRGDTQYF.

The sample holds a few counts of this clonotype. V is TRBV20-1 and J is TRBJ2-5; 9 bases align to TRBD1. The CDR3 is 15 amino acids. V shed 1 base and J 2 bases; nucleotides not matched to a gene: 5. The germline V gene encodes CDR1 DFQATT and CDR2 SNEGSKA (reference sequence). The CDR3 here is CSARVGQGSQETQYF. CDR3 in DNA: TGCAGTGCTAGAGTAGGACAGGGGTCTCAAGAGACCCAGTACTTC.